This passage covers 30 T cell receptor beta chains from one sample sequenced in a study of control samples from healthy donors and cancer patients. The assay was immunoSEQ multiplex PCR, and TCRdb's table has in-frame clones only and misses some. The sample lists approximately 58,000 clones, more than 75% seen once, with about 13% in the top ten. The sequenced material came from PBMCs. The receptor set was obtained from a woman aged 55-75 years with lung cancer.

The chain uses TRBV5-1 and TRBJ1-5; possibly TRBD1 for D (5 bases). V lost 3 bases to trimming and J lost 4 bases, with 11 bases between them. Germline CDR1 SGHRS, CDR2 YFSETQ. This CDR3 region has 14 residues. In DNA, the CDR3 is TGCGCCAGCAGCTCCGGGACGGGGAATCAGCCCCAGCATTTT. This translates into CASSSGTGNQPQHF.

This sequence joins TRBV5-1 and TRBJ1-4; 7 positions match TRBD1. V was pared by 9 bases and J by 8 bases, with 13 bases of the junction left unmatched. CDR3 length: 14 amino acids. Germline V gene lookup returns CDR1 SGHRS and CDR2 YFSETQ. For the CDR3, the DNA is TGCGCCACCCGGATAGGGGACAGTGGAGAAAAACTGTTTTTT. Its protein product is CATRIGDSGEKLFF.

V gene TRBV10-3 combines with J gene TRBJ1-1; a possible D gene is TRBD1 (5 bases). Looked up from germline, CDR1 is ENHRY and CDR2 is SYGVKD. The CDR3 loop spans 13 amino acids. The ends were cut back, 3 bases at V and 5 bases at J, with 10 bases in the middle. CDR3 protein: CAISDGWGTEAFF. The CDR3 DNA follows: TGTGCCATCAGTGACGGGTGGGGGACTGAAGCTTTCTTT.

The chain links TRBV5-4 to TRBJ1-1, with 9 nucleotides matching TRBD1. CDR3 length: 13 residues. Trimming cost V 1 base and J 8 bases; bases outside gene matches: 3. Germline V CDR1 and CDR2: SGHNT, YYREEE (reference sequence). CDR3 in amino acids: CASSLTGGAEAFF. The CDR3 DNA reads as TGTGCCAGCAGCTTGACAGGGGGCGCGGAAGCTTTCTTT.

The V gene is TRBV10-3, the J gene TRBJ1-2, with a tentative D call TRBD1 (6 bases). There are 14 residues in the CDR3. V gave up 0 bases and J gave up 8 bases, with 13 bases separating them. The germline gives CDR1 ENHRY, CDR2 SYGVKD. CDR3 sequence reads: CAISESRQGKGYTF. The CDR3 nucleotides read TGTGCCATCAGTGAGTCACGGCAGGGGAAAGGCTACACCTTC.

The rearrangement links TRBV19 to TRBJ1-5; D perhaps matches TRBD1 (5 bases). The length of the CDR3 is 15 residues. The germline CDR1 and CDR2 sequences are LNHDA and SQIVND (reference sequence). The ends were cut back, 5 bases at V and 0 bases at J, with 11 bases in the middle. This CDR3 reads CASSLRGYSNQPQHF. CDR3 nucleotide sequence: TGTGCCAGTAGTCTTAGGGGCTATAGCAATCAGCCCCAGCATTTT.

This rearrangement joins TRBV7-9 to TRBJ2-5; no reliable D call. Germline CDR1 and CDR2: SEHNR and FQNEAQ (reference sequence). This CDR3 spans 14 amino acids. Deletions cut 0 bases from V and 2 bases from J, with 7 bases between. The CDR3 DNA sequence: TGTGCCAGCAGCTTAGCCCTCCCGCAAGAGACCCAGTACTTC. Its protein is CASSLALPQETQYF. The full variable domain, rest sourced from reference TRBV7-9 and TRBJ2-5, is DTGVSQNPRHKITKRGQNVTFRCDPISEHNRLYWYRQTLGQGPEFLTYFQNEAQLEKSRLLSDRFSAERPKGSFSTLEIQRTEQGDSAMYLCASSLALPQETQYFGPGTRLLVL.

With regard to this clone: One end of the junction is discordant with germline, which a read error may explain. This sequence joins TRBV3-1 (or the pseudogene TRBV3-2) and TRBJ1-1; D uncertain. This CDR3 comprises 12 residues. From germline, CDR1 is LGHDT and CDR2 YNNKEL (reference sequence). The CDR3 region has the DNA TGTGCCAGCAGCCAAGGGAACAGTGAAGCTTTCTTT. Protein: CASSQGNSEAFF.

This clone was seen more than once but under ten times. The CDR3 nucleotides read TGTGCCAGCAGACAGGGTAACGATCAGCCCCAGCATTTT. Translation: CASRQGNDQPQHF. V and J are TRBV6-5 and TRBJ1-5; D is perhaps TRBD1 (6 bases). The CDR3 contains 13 residues. Germline V lookup: CDR1 MNHEY, CDR2 SVGAGI. Trimming pared 6 bases from V and 5 bases from J, leaving 11 bases between.

This clone was observed a single time. J is TRBJ1-1 and V is TRBV7-9; weak D call: TRBD1 (5 bases). The germline V and J ends were trimmed by 5 bases and 5 bases, with 18 bases remaining between them. This CDR3 comprises 15 residues. Looked up from germline, CDR1 is SEHNR and CDR2 is FQNEAQ (reference sequence). CDR3 coding DNA: TGTGCCAGCAGCCAACGTCGGGGGAGAGGGACTGAAGCTTTCTTT. Protein product: CASSQRRGRGTEAFF.

This clone came up once. The chain joins TRBV12-3 or TRBV12-4 to TRBJ2-7; D gene uncertain. Trimming took 3 bases from V and 3 from J, leaving 9 bases between them. This CDR3 is 13 amino acids long. The CDR3 spells CASSFPPIYEQYF. CDR3 nucleotides: TGTGCCAGCAGTTTTCCCCCCATCTACGAGCAGTACTTC.

The J gene is TRBJ1-5, the V gene TRBV7-8; 8 nucleotides align to TRBD1. CDR3 length: 16 residues. V dropped 0 bases and J dropped 4; count of bases not matched to a gene: 5. In germline, CDR1 is SGHVS, CDR2 FQNEAQ. In DNA, the CDR3 is TGTGCCAGCAGCTTAGCCGACAGGGGAGTAAATCAGCCCCAGCATTTT. This encodes CASSLADRGVNQPQHF.

The J gene is TRBJ2-7, the V gene TRBV3-1 (or the pseudogene TRBV3-2); no reliable D call. The germline CDR1 and CDR2 sequences are LGHDT and YNNKEL (reference sequence). The V gene lost 4 bases and the J gene lost 0 bases, with 13 bases spanning the gap. The CDR3 is 15 residues long. In DNA form, the CDR3 reads TGTGCCAGCAGCCCTTCTGCCACTTACTCCTACGAGCAGTACTTC. This gives the protein CASSPSATYSYEQYF.

The chain employs TRBV5-6 and TRBJ1-1; D is possibly TRBD1 (6 bases). The V gene lost 0 bases and the J gene lost 4 bases, with 10 bases spanning the gap. CDR1 SGHDT and CDR2 YYEEEE come from the germline V gene. The CDR3 length is 14 residues. CDR3 nucleotide sequence: TGTGCCAGCAGCTTGGCGGGGGCGGGCACTGAAGCTTTCTTT. Amino acids: CASSLAGAGTEAFF. Combining the CDR3 with reference TRBV5-6 and TRBJ1-1 gives the whole variable domain DAGVTQSPTHLIKTRGQQVTLRCSPKSGHDTVSWYQQALGQGPQFIFQYYEEEERQRGNFPDRFSGHQFPNYSSELNVNALLLGDSALYLCASSLAGAGTEAFFGQGTRLTVV.

The chain employs TRBV5-1 and TRBJ2-6, with D unresolved. Germline V gene sequence: CDR1 SGHRS, CDR2 YFSETQ. The CDR3 extends over 17 amino acids. Trimming pared 2 bases from V and 8 bases from J, leaving 20 bases between. CDR3 residues: CASSFGTPSLGTNVLTF. CDR3 nucleotides: TGCGCCAGCAGCTTTGGAACCCCCTCTCTGGGGACCAACGTCCTGACTTTC. Together with reference TRBV5-1 and TRBJ2-6, the CDR3 gives the full variable domain: KAGVTQTPRYLIKTRGQQVTLSCSPISGHRSVSWYQQTPGQGLQFLFEYFSETQRNKGNFPGRFSGRQFSNSRSEMNVSTLELGDSALYLCASSFGTPSLGTNVLTFGAGSRLTVL.

The chain combines TRBV11-2 with TRBJ2-6; no firm D call. Trimming took 5 bases from V and 5 from J, leaving 4 bases between them. In germline, CDR1 is SGHAT, CDR2 FQNNGV. This CDR3 is 12 amino acids long. The CDR3 loop reads CASSPRANVLTF. The CDR3 DNA sequence: TGTGCCAGCAGCCCGAGGGCCAACGTCCTGACTTTC. Full variable domain (remainder filled in from reference TRBV11-2 and TRBJ2-6): EAGVAQSPRYKIIEKRQSVAFWCNPISGHATLYWYQQILGQGPKLLIQFQNNGVVDDSQLPKDRFSAERLKGVDSTLKIQPAKLEDSAVYLCASSPRANVLTFGAGSRLTVL.

The J gene is TRBJ1-1, the V gene TRBV6-5; D is undetermined. Trimming removed 6 bases at V and 3 bases at J, with 17 bases between. The germline V gene encodes CDR1 MNHEY and CDR2 SVGAGI. The length of the CDR3 is 15 residues. CDR3 coding DNA: TGTGCCAGCAGCCCCCCGAGAAAGAAGGACACTGAAGCTTTCTTT. Translated, it gives CASSPPRKKDTEAFF.

The genes are TRBV2 and TRBJ2-4; D is possibly TRBD2 (7 bases). V was pared by 10 bases and J by 8 bases, with 18 bases between. This CDR3 is built from 13 residues. Germline V CDR1 and CDR2: SNHLY, FYNNEI. The CDR3 is CATRGAGRDIQYF. Here the CDR3 DNA reads TGTGCCACCCGGGGGGCAGGGCGCGACATTCAGTACTTC.

The chain couples TRBV13 to TRBJ2-5; maybe TRBD1 (5 bases). The V gene lost 5 bases and the J gene lost 4 bases, with 11 bases spanning the gap. The CDR3 length is 13 residues. Germline CDR1 and CDR2: PRHDT and FYEKMQ (reference sequence). The CDR3 region has the DNA TGTGCCAGCAGCACTCGACAGAGAGAGACCCAGTACTTC. Encoded protein: CASSTRQRETQYF.

The chain uses TRBV5-1 and TRBJ2-2, with D perhaps matching TRBD1 (6 bases). Trimming left V 4 bases short and J 5 bases short, with 12 bases between. The length of the CDR3 is 14 residues. Per germline, CDR1 SGHRS and CDR2 YFSETQ. The CDR3 is CASSLQGRTGELFF. The CDR3 region has the DNA TGCGCCAGCAGCCTACAGGGACGGACCGGGGAGCTGTTTTTT.

The rearrangement uses TRBV4-1 and TRBJ1-5; 11 nucleotides agree with TRBD1. The CDR3 spans 16 residues. Unmatched junction bases numbered 6, after V lost 2 bases and J lost 6 bases. The germline V gene has CDR1 MGHRA and CDR2 YSYEKL. The CDR3 spells CASSQTGQGAVQPQHF. The CDR3 coding sequence is TGCGCCAGCAGCCAAACTGGACAGGGGGCGGTTCAGCCCCAGCATTTT.

The chain recombines TRBV11-2 with TRBJ2-7; 11 bases align to TRBD2. In germline, CDR1 is SGHAT, CDR2 FQNNGV. The length of the CDR3 is 15 residues. With 5 bases clipped from V and 3 bases from J, the junction kept 6 bases outside the gene matches. In nucleotides, the CDR3 is TGTGCCAGCAGCGCAGGACTAGCGGGTCACTACGAGCAGTACTTC. Protein product: CASSAGLAGHYEQYF.

This clone was picked up a small number of times. V and J are TRBV9 and TRBJ2-1, with D perhaps being TRBD1 or TRBD2 (5 bases each). The CDR3 is made up of 13 amino acids. Germline assignment: CDR1 SGDLS and CDR2 YYNGEE. The V gene lost 0 bases and the J gene lost 9 bases, with 10 bases spanning the gap. The CDR3 DNA reads as TGTGCCAGCAGCGTAGGAGGGCAGGGTGAGCAGTTCTTC. The encoded protein is CASSVGGQGEQFF.

This clone was recorded only once. This chain connects TRBV4-1 to TRBJ1-2, with D maybe TRBD1 (6 bases). Germline CDR1 MGHRA, CDR2 YSYEKL. The CDR3 runs 15 residues. Trimming stripped 0 bases from V and 0 bases from J, with 8 bases between. The CDR3 is CASSQDDRSNYGYTF. The DNA for the CDR3 is TGCGCCAGCAGCCAAGATGACAGGTCTAACTATGGCTACACCTTC.

CDR3: CASSFRGGVSGRSETQYF. The DNA for the CDR3 is TGTGCCAGCAGCTTCCGAGGGGGGGTTAGCGGGAGATCTGAGACCCAGTACTTC. V and J are TRBV7-9 and TRBJ2-5, with 9 bases matching TRBD2. Germline loops: CDR1 SEHNR, CDR2 FQNEAQ (reference sequence). Unmatched junction bases numbered 16, after V lost 3 bases and J lost 5 bases. The CDR3 extends over 18 amino acids.

The V call is TRBV3-1 (or the pseudogene TRBV3-2), the J call TRBJ2-6; unclear D gene. CDR3 length equals 17 residues. The ends were cut back, 2 bases at V and 0 bases at J, with 11 bases in the middle. In germline, CDR1 is LGHDT, CDR2 YNNKEL (reference sequence). The CDR3 loop reads CASSQLLANSGANVLTF. The CDR3 nucleotides read TGTGCCAGCAGCCAACTACTTGCGAACTCTGGGGCCAACGTCCTGACTTTC.

The V and J genes are TRBV2 and TRBJ1-5; possible D gene TRBD1, 5 bases. Deletions cut 4 bases from V and 6 bases from J, with 16 bases between. The CDR3 is 15 amino acids. The V gene's germline CDR1 is SNHLY and CDR2 FYNNEI. CDR3 sequence reads: CASSGGRAGAQPQHF. Written as DNA, the CDR3 is TGTGCCAGCAGTGGGGGCAGGGCCGGGGCTCAGCCCCAGCATTTT. Full variable domain (rest looked up from reference TRBV2 and TRBJ1-5): EPEVTQTPSHQVTQMGQEVILRCVPISNHLYFYWYRQILGQKVEFLVSFYNNEISEKSEIFDDQFSVERPDGSNFTLKIRSTKLEDSAMYFCASSGGRAGAQPQHFGDGTRLSIL.

This chain uses TRBV28 with TRBJ2-1; 10 positions agree with TRBD2. The CDR3 contains 17 residues. Losses at the gene ends were 4 bases for V and 6 bases for J; bases not matched to a gene: 12. CDR1 is MDHEN and CDR2 is SYDVKM in the germline V gene. The CDR3 reads CASSWSSGRASLNEQFF. CDR3 bases: TGTGCCAGCAGTTGGTCCAGCGGGAGGGCCTCACTCAATGAGCAGTTCTTC.

This chain connects TRBV6-2 or TRBV6-3 to TRBJ1-2; D not certain. Germline V CDR1 and CDR2: MNHEY, SVGEGT. Trimming stripped 0 bases from V and 4 bases from J, with 9 bases between. CDR3 size: 14 residues. DNA of the CDR3: TGTGCCAGCAGTTACTCCGGCAACGGCTATGGCTACACCTTC. It codes for CASSYSGNGYGYTF.

The gene calls are TRBV7-9 and TRBJ2-3; D unclear. The V gene lost 5 bases and the J gene lost 4 bases, with 16 bases spanning the gap. This CDR3 comprises 15 residues. Germline-derived CDR1 and CDR2 are SEHNR and FQNEAQ (reference sequence). The CDR3 DNA reads TGTGCCAGCAGCCCCCCACGAGAGCGCGCAGATACGCAGTATTTT. This encodes CASSPPRERADTQYF.